One and the same sample provided the 7 T cell receptor beta chains below, sequenced in a study of tumor-infiltrating lymphocytes in primary liver carcinoma. Out of unsorted whole blood came the blood RNA, and germline DNA was extracted as well. A primer in the constant region served to generate TCR beta cDNA from around 500 ng of total RNA. Generation of the TCR beta libraries relied on three nested multiplex PCR rounds using slightly modified ARM-PCR. Investigators reported that the first two PCR rounds, at about 11 cycles each, used TRBV1-TRBV30 forward primers with a C-beta reverse primer. TCRdb itself ran the multiplex PCR reads through MiXCR, one entry per CDR3 protein. The sample consists of 300,000 to 350,000 distinct CDR3 sequences, approximately 64% of them appearing once. The sample taken for sequencing was peripheral blood. The receptors originated from a man in his forties or fifties with primary liver carcinoma and hepatitis B virus infection.

The gene calls are TRBV5-1 and TRBJ1-2, with 10 bases lining up with TRBD1. The CDR3 runs 16 residues. CDR1 is SGHRS and CDR2 is YFSETQ in the germline V gene. V trimming: 4 bases; J trimming: 8 bases; junction bases outside the gene matches: 14. CDR3 loop: CASSRTGTGAGEGYTF. DNA for the CDR3: TGCGCCAGCAGCCGTACCGGGACAGGGGCTGGCGAGGGCTACACCTTC.

Remarks on this clonotype: A single base separates this from a much larger clone, so it may be a read error. The V gene is TRBV5-4, the J gene TRBJ2-2, with TRBD2 matching 7 bases. V shed 5 bases, J shed 3 bases, and the junction held 10 bases outside the gene matches. The V gene's germline CDR1 is SGHNT and CDR2 YYREEE (reference sequence). The CDR3 consists of 16 residues. CDR3 protein: CASSSGGLADTGELFF. CDR3 DNA sequence: TGTGCCAGCAGTTCAGGCGGGCTAGCGGACACCGGGGAGCTGTTTTTT.

On this clonotype: It is likely a read error, because the conserved phenylalanine at the end of the CDR3 is missing. The chain uses TRBV11-2 and TRBJ2-7; D may be TRBD2 (6 bases). Germline V gene lookup returns CDR1 SGHAT and CDR2 FQNNGV. The CDR3 sequence is 14 residues long. CDR3 in amino acids: CASSPQVGGYEQYL. Here the CDR3 DNA reads TGCGCCAGCAGCCCCCAGGTGGGGGGCTACGAGCAGTACTTA.

Comment on this clonotype: A much larger clonotype is one base distant, so this may be a read error. The V call is TRBV4-1, the J call TRBJ2-5; tentatively, D is TRBD1 (5 bases). CDR1 and CDR2 (germline): MGHRA, YSYEKL. Between the trimmed V and J ends, which lost 7 bases and 4 bases, there was a span of 25 bases. This CDR3 has 17 amino acids. CDR3 protein: CASNHRAPDISRETQYF. The CDR3 DNA is TGCGCCAGCAACCACCGAGCCCCGGACATCAGTCGAGAGACCCAGTACTTC.

This clonotype has at least ten counts. V and J are TRBV5-6 and TRBJ2-3; D is unclear. The germline V gene encodes CDR1 SGHDT and CDR2 YYEEEE. This CDR3 comprises 14 residues. V was cut by 5 bases and J by 7 bases, with 17 bases left in between. In nucleotides, the CDR3 is TGTGCCAGCAGAATGAACGGCAGGCAAAATACGCAGTATTTT. Its translation is CASRMNGRQNTQYF.

On this clonotype itself: As the CDR3 is not closed by the conserved phenylalanine or tryptophan, this likely results from a read error. V gene TRBV4-1 combines with J gene TRBJ2-3; D remains unclear. Deletions cut 3 bases from V and 10 bases from J, with 17 bases between. This CDR3 is built from 14 residues. The germline V gene encodes CDR1 MGHRA and CDR2 YSYEKL. CDR3 amino acids: CASSHELHKVPQYL. Here the CDR3 DNA reads TGCGCCAGCAGCCATGAGCTTCACAAAGTCCCGCAGTATCTT.

Of note for this clonotype: A read error may account for a junction end that differs from germline. CDR3 amino acids: CTSSLGQGRTGELFF. In nucleotides, the CDR3 is TGTACCAGCAGCCTTGGACAGGGCAGGACCGGGGAGCTGTTTTTT. The chain links TRBV5-4 to TRBJ2-2; TRBD1 matches 8 bases. The CDR3 runs 15 residues. Germline V gene sequence: CDR1 SGHNT, CDR2 YYREEE (reference sequence).